This T cell receptor beta chain appears in the sequencing data of a study of blood T cells in healthy people across ages. This clonotype has more than one count but fewer than ten. Antigen unknown. Study-wide findings and caveats: Higher diversity and more naive CD4+ cells were features of long-lived donors, compared to aged donors.

A J-beta primer mix and a sample-barcoded 5' primer were used in a second PCR of about 7 to 12 cycles. Tags on each cDNA molecule came from a template-switch adaptor with 12 random nucleotides. TCRdb reanalysed the 5' RACE reads using MiXCR and keeps one entry per CDR3 protein. The sample includes around 1,000,000 distinct CDR3 sequences, approximately 26% of them seen just once. In germline, CDR1 is MNHNS, CDR2 SASEGT. The J segment lost 6 bases and the V segment lost 11 bases, leaving 7 bases of the junction unmatched. The CDR3 loop spans 13 amino acids. These same data were also listed under a study on T cells of mothers and their children. That paper adds: A few healthy Caucasian mothers, along with their six children, served as the donors. Versus unrelated pairs, overlap was slightly higher in related mother-child pairs, without reaching significance.

The chain links TRBV6-1 to TRBJ2-2; 9 positions agree with TRBD1. Sequencing was done on a sample of blood. The TCR comes from a girl aged 2 to 9 in good health. This CDR3 is CAGRDRAAGELFF. Written as DNA, the CDR3 is TGTGCCGGCCGGGACAGGGCCGCCGGGGAGCTGTTTTTT.